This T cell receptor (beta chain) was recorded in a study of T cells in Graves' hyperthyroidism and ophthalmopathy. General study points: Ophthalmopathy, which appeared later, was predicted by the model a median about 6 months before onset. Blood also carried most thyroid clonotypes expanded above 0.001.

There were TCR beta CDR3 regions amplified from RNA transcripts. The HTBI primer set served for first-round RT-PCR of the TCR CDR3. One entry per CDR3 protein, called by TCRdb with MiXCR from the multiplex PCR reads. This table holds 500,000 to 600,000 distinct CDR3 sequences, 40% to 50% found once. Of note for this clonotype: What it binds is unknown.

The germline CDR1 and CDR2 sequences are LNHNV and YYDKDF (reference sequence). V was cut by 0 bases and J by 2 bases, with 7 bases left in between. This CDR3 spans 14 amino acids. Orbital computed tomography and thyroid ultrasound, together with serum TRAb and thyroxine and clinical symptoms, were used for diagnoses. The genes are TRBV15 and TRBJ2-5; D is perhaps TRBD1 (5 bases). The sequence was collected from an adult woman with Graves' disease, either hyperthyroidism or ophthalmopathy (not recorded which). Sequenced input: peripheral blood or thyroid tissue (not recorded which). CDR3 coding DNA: TGTGCCACCAGCAGAGAGCAGGGTCAAGAGACCCAGTACTTC. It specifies CATSREQGQETQYF.